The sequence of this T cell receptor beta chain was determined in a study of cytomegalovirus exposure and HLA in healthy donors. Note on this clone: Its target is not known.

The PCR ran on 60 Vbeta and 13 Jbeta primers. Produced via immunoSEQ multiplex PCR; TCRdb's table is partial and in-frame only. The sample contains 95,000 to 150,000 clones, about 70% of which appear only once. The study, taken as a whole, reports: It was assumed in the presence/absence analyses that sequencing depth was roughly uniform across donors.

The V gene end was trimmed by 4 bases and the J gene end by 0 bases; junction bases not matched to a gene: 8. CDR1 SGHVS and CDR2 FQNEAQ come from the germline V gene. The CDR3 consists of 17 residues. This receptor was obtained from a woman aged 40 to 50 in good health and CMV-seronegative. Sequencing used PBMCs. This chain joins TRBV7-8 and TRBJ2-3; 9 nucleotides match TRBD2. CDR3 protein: CASSSRLAALSTDTQYF. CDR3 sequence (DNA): TGTGCCAGCAGCTCCAGACTAGCGGCGCTTAGCACAGATACGCAGTATTTT.